This TCR beta chain is drawn from a study of blood T cell repertoires in COVID-19. The CDR3 loop spans 13 amino acids. Trimming removed 8 bases from V and 2 bases from J, with 12 bases in between. CDR1 KGHDR and CDR2 SFDVKD come from the germline V gene. Profiled with immunoSEQ multiplex PCR; TCRdb holds only in-frame clones, not every one. Counted here are 300,000 to 400,000 clones, roughly 88% occurring once; the ten biggest clones make up approximately 0.96%. The receptor's source is a woman in her thirties with acute COVID-19. The rearrangement links TRBV24-1 to TRBJ2-7, with D unclear. The sequencing sample was made of PBMCs or T cells enriched from blood (not recorded which). CDR3: CATISGETYEQYF. Written as DNA, the CDR3 is TGTGCCACCATTTCGGGTGAAACCTACGAGCAGTACTTC.